A selection of T cell receptor beta chains follows, all from one sample in a study of blood T cell repertoires in COVID-19. Libraries were prepared by immunoSEQ multiplex PCR; TCRdb keeps only in-frame clonotypes and omits some of them. The sample lists some 250,000 clones; around 83% were seen once. The sequenced material came from peripheral blood. The receptor source for this set is a man aged 80 or over with acute or convalescent COVID-19. Both conserved end residues are part of each CDR3. The D gene is left open where the match is weak. Clone size is stated in some rows and not others, as once, few, many or a class when expanded.

v_call	cdr3_length	j_call	clone_size	d_call	cdr3_aa	cdr3_nt
TRBV10-3	16	TRBJ2-1	.	TRBD2	CAISEPGLAGHSGQFF	TGTGCCATCAGTGAGCCCGGACTAGCGGGTCACTCGGGGCAGTTCTTC
TRBV19	14	TRBJ1-5	.	.	CASSVGFGDQPQHF	TGTGCCAGTAGTGTGGGGTTCGGGGATCAGCCCCAGCATTTT
TRBV28	11	TRBJ1-5	.	.	CASSPDQPQHF	TGTGCCAGCAGTCCCGATCAGCCCCAGCATTTT
TRBV5-6	14	TRBJ2-2	.	TRBD1	CASSRDRDTGELFF	TGTGCCAGCAGCCGGGACAGGGACACCGGGGAGCTGTTTTTT
TRBV28	16	TRBJ2-3	.	TRBD2	CASSSPSGASTDTQYF	TGTGCCAGCAGTTCCCCTAGCGGAGCCAGCACAGATACGCAGTATTTT
TRBV30	16	TRBJ1-4	.	TRBD1	CAWRAGRGLLAEKLFF	TGTGCCTGGAGGGCGGGCAGGGGGCTTTTGGCTGAAAAACTGTTTTTT
TRBV24-1	17	TRBJ2-1	few	TRBD1	CATSDPTGYGSYNEQFF	TGTGCCACCAGTGATCCGACAGGGTACGGCTCCTACAATGAGCAGTTCTTC
TRBV20-1	15	TRBJ2-2	few	.	CSASKESSHSGELFF	TGCAGTGCTAGTAAGGAGAGTAGCCATTCCGGGGAGCTGTTTTTT
TRBV3-1/TRBV3-2	14	TRBJ1-2	.	.	CASRRSSRGEGYTF	TGTGCCAGCAGACGAAGTTCCCGGGGAGAAGGCTACACCTTC
TRBV7-2	14	TRBJ2-7	.	.	CASSRGGQVYEQYF	TGTGCCAGCAGCCGGGGAGGTCAGGTGTACGAGCAGTACTTC
TRBV19	14	TRBJ2-7	.	.	CASSMWGRSYEQYF	TGTGCCAGTAGTATGTGGGGCCGCTCCTACGAGCAGTACTTC
TRBV15	19	TRBJ2-7	.	TRBD2	CATSRDLASGRTFPYEQYF	TGTGCCACCAGCAGAGATCTCGCTAGCGGGAGGACTTTTCCCTACGAGCAGTACTTC
TRBV5-1	14	TRBJ2-7	.	.	CASSLVQGPYEQYF	TGCGCCAGCAGCTTGGTGCAGGGGCCCTACGAGCAGTACTTC
TRBV6-6	15	TRBJ2-1	.	.	CASSRSDRGLNEQFF	TGTGCCAGCAGTCGATCAGACAGGGGACTAAATGAGCAGTTCTTC
TRBV28	18	TRBJ1-6	.	TRBD1	CASSLGNRGSSYNSPLHF	TGTGCCAGCAGTTTAGGGAACAGGGGGAGCTCCTATAATTCACCCCTCCACTTT
TRBV2	12	TRBJ1-1	.	.	CASSDTDTEAFF	TGTGCCAGCAGTGATACTGACACTGAAGCTTTCTTT
TRBV7-2	13	TRBJ2-6	many	.	CASRYSGANVLTF	TGTGCCAGCAGGTACTCTGGGGCCAACGTCCTGACTTTC
TRBV5-1	15	TRBJ1-3	.	.	CASSPQIGAGNTIYF	TGCGCCAGCAGTCCACAAATAGGGGCTGGAAACACCATATATTTT
TRBV24-1	16	TRBJ2-3	.	TRBD1	CATSESGTGSTDTQYF	TGTGCCACCAGTGAGTCCGGGACAGGGTCCACAGATACGCAGTATTTT
TRBV10-3	12	TRBJ1-5	.	.	CAISPDRLSQHF	TGTGCCATCAGTCCGGACAGACTAAGCCAGCATTTT
TRBV29-1	11	TRBJ1-2	.	.	CSVVWAGGYTF	TGCAGCGTTGTCTGGGCGGGTGGCTACACCTTC
TRBV7-2	13	TRBJ2-7	few	.	CASSFRDTYEQYF	TGTGCCAGCAGCTTCCGGGACACCTACGAGCAGTACTTC
TRBV5-1	12	TRBJ2-3	.	.	CASSLPSDTQYF	TGCGCCAGCAGTCTACCTTCGGATACGCAGTATTTT
TRBV11-2	16	TRBJ2-3	.	TRBD1	CASSSEGGTGTDTQYF	TGTGCCAGCAGCTCAGAAGGGGGGACAGGGACAGATACGCAGTATTTT
TRBV10-2	14	TRBJ1-5	.	TRBD1	CASSRDRGNQPQHF	TGCGCCAGCAGTCGGGACAGGGGCAATCAGCCCCAGCATTTT
TRBV19	14	TRBJ1-3	.	TRBD1	CASSISDRANTIYF	TGTGCCAGTAGTATCTCGGACAGGGCGAACACCATATATTTT
TRBV6-5	15	TRBJ1-4	.	TRBD1	CASRGYTGEREKLFF	TGTGCCAGCAGGGGTTATACAGGGGAGAGGGAAAAACTGTTTTTT
TRBV5-5	15	TRBJ1-5	.	.	CASSLYHTATQPQHF	TGTGCCAGCAGCTTGTATCATACAGCCACGCAGCCCCAGCATTTT
TRBV6-5	14	TRBJ2-7	.	.	CASNPGSPQYEQYF	TGTGCCAGCAACCCAGGGTCCCCACAATACGAGCAGTACTTC
TRBV11-2	15	TRBJ2-1	.	TRBD1	CASRLQGQGANEQFF	TGTGCCAGCAGGTTACAGGGACAGGGGGCGAATGAGCAGTTCTTC
TRBV5-6	18	TRBJ2-3	.	.	CASRTRLVVEILTDTQYF	TGTGCCTCTAGGACACGACTGGTTGTTGAGATACTCACAGATACGCAGTATTTT
TRBV30	14	TRBJ2-2	many	.	CAWRASGEAGELFF	TGTGCCTGGAGGGCATCGGGGGAGGCCGGGGAGCTGTTTTTT
TRBV15	17	TRBJ2-3	few	.	CATSRAWATLATDTQYF	TGTGCCACCAGCAGAGCCTGGGCCACACTCGCCACAGATACGCAGTATTTT
TRBV3-1/TRBV3-2	17	TRBJ2-3	.	TRBD2	CASSQGTSGGFQDTQYF	TGTGCCAGCAGCCAAGGAACTAGCGGGGGATTTCAAGATACGCAGTATTTT
TRBV7-9	15	TRBJ1-4	few	.	CASSIAEAGYEKLFF	TGTGCCAGCAGCATCGCAGAGGCCGGTTATGAAAAACTGTTTTTT
TRBV2	14	TRBJ1-2	.	TRBD1	CASRRTGVEKGYTF	TGTGCCAGCAGGCGGACAGGGGTAGAGAAGGGCTACACCTTC
TRBV11-2	16	TRBJ2-2	.	TRBD2	CASSPRGGSNTGELFF	TGTGCCAGCAGCCCCCGGGGGGGCTCGAACACCGGGGAGCTGTTTTTT
TRBV6-5	13	TRBJ1-4	.	TRBD1	CASSTGVEEKLFF	TGTGCCAGCTCGACAGGGGTCGAAGAAAAACTGTTTTTT
TRBV28	13	TRBJ2-7	.	.	CASSLGSGYEQYF	TGTGCCAGCAGTTTAGGATCAGGGTACGAGCAGTACTTC
TRBV11-2	12	TRBJ2-1	.	.	CASSLKGHEQFF	TGTGCCAGCAGCCTAAAGGGGCATGAGCAGTTCTTC
TRBV6-5	11	TRBJ2-7	few	TRBD1	CASTGGYEQYF	TGTGCCAGCACAGGGGGCTACGAGCAGTACTTC
TRBV5-1	15	TRBJ2-2	.	TRBD2	CASSFLAGAPGELFF	TGCGCCAGCAGCTTCCTAGCGGGAGCCCCCGGGGAGCTGTTTTTT
TRBV12-3/TRBV12-4	13	TRBJ2-7	.	TRBD1	CASTARGTYEQYF	TGTGCCAGCACAGCCAGGGGGACCTACGAGCAGTACTTC
TRBV5-1	14	TRBJ2-7	once	TRBD1	CASSRQGLIDEQYF	TGCGCCAGCAGTCGACAGGGGCTAATCGACGAGCAGTACTTC
TRBV7-9	16	TRBJ2-2	few	TRBD1	CASSQGQGPNTGELFF	TGTGCCAGCAGCCAAGGACAGGGGCCGAACACCGGGGAGCTGTTTTTT
TRBV29-1	12	TRBJ1-1	.	TRBD1	CSVLPDRGLAFF	TGCAGCGTACTCCCGGACAGGGGGTTGGCTTTCTTT
TRBV5-1	15	TRBJ2-5	.	TRBD2	CASTPAGGRGETQYF	TGCGCCAGCACGCCGGCGGGGGGGAGAGGAGAGACCCAGTACTTC
TRBV6-4	15	TRBJ2-2	.	.	CASSDSAGKAGELFF	TGTGCCAGCAGTGACTCCGCAGGGAAGGCCGGGGAGCTGTTTTTT
TRBV7-2	13	TRBJ2-1	.	.	CASSLVTGNEQFF	TGTGCCAGCAGCTTAGTAACCGGCAATGAGCAGTTCTTC
TRBV28	16	TRBJ1-5	.	TRBD1	CASSSRPGQLNQPQHF	TGTGCCAGCAGCTCAAGGCCGGGACAGCTCAATCAGCCCCAGCATTTT
TRBV5-1	14	TRBJ1-2	.	.	CASSLDRTTDGYTF	TGCGCCAGCAGCTTGGACCGGACAACGGATGGCTACACCTTC
TRBV7-6	17	TRBJ1-3	few	.	CASSAPPGRGSGNTIYF	TGTGCCAGCAGCGCACCCCCAGGGAGGGGTTCTGGAAACACCATATATTTT
TRBV6-1	12	TRBJ2-7	many	.	CASSEALGLGYF	TGTGCCAGCAGTGAAGCACTAGGGTTGGGTTACTTC
TRBV10-1	13	TRBJ1-2	.	.	CASMNGGPNGYTF	TGCGCCAGCATGAATGGAGGTCCAAATGGCTACACCTTC
TRBV4-1	16	TRBJ2-7	.	TRBD2	CASSQDPSGRAYEQYF	TGCGCCAGCAGCCAAGACCCGAGCGGGAGGGCTTACGAGCAGTACTTC
TRBV7-9	13	TRBJ2-7	.	TRBD1	CASSTLQGTEQYF	TGTGCCAGCAGCACCCTACAGGGGACCGAGCAGTACTTC
TRBV19	14	TRBJ1-5	.	.	CASRLPGGNQPQHF	TGTGCCAGCCGACTTCCGGGGGGTAATCAGCCCCAGCATTTT
TRBV4-1	15	TRBJ2-3	.	TRBD2	CASSQPWAGADTQYF	TGCGCCAGCAGCCAACCCTGGGCGGGGGCAGATACGCAGTATTTT
TRBV18	15	TRBJ2-5	.	.	CASSPDRRVVETQYF	TGTGCCAGCTCACCAGACAGGCGAGTTGTGGAGACCCAGTACTTC
TRBV30	17	TRBJ2-7	.	.	CAWSLIWGVIGSYEQYF	TGTGCCTGGAGTCTTATCTGGGGGGTAATAGGATCCTACGAGCAGTACTTC